Following are 30 T cell receptor beta chains from one sample sequenced in a study of T cells after posttransplantation cyclophosphamide. TCRdb's table, derived via immunoSEQ multiplex PCR, lists solely in-frame clones and lacks some. The sample yields tens of thousands of clones, without any singletons. Source material: PBMCs. The origin of the receptors is a man aged 35-49 years in good health, CMV-negative, and a related stem cell transplant donor.

This clone was seen only a few times. The chain combines TRBV28 with TRBJ1-1; TRBD1 aligns across 8 bases. J lost 7 bases, V lost 7 bases, and 11 bases had no gene match. CDR1 is MDHEN and CDR2 is SYDVKM in the germline V gene. CDR3 length: 14 amino acids. The CDR3 DNA reads as TGTGCCAGCAACCCTGTGGACAGGGCCGGTGAAGCTTTCTTT. Translating gives CASNPVDRAGEAFF.

This clone was recorded at least ten times. V and J are TRBV6-4 and TRBJ1-2, with D uncertain. V was clipped by 0 bases and J by 3 bases, with 11 bases between them. Germline V lookup: CDR1 MRHNA, CDR2 SNTAGT. This CDR3 spans 15 amino acids. CDR3 sequence: CASSDSGWSYYGYTF. The CDR3 DNA reads TGTGCCAGCAGTGACTCCGGTTGGAGTTACTATGGCTACACCTTC.

V gene TRBV5-1 combines with J gene TRBJ2-5, with 7 bases lining up with TRBD1. Trimming at V came to 1 base and at J to 7 bases, leaving 13 bases not matched to a gene. Germline lookup yields CDR1 SGHRS and CDR2 YFSETQ. The CDR3 is 16 residues long. The CDR3: CASSLNRDSKFGTQYF. As DNA, the CDR3 is TGCGCCAGCAGCTTGAACCGGGACAGTAAATTCGGGACCCAGTACTTC.

The table lists this clone with many counts. V and J are TRBV10-3 and TRBJ2-3; 7 bases are a match to TRBD1. CDR3 length equals 15 residues. V shed 6 bases and J 2 bases; nucleotides not matched to a gene: 8. The germline V gene encodes CDR1 ENHRY and CDR2 SYGVKD. The CDR3 sequence: CAIRTGNDYTDTQYF. In DNA form, the CDR3 reads TGTGCCATCAGGACAGGGAACGATTACACAGATACGCAGTATTTT.

This clone was seen many times. This chain joins TRBV2 and TRBJ2-7; 9 bases line up with TRBD1. The CDR3 sequence is 14 residues long. CDR1 is SNHLY, CDR2 FYNNEI, per germline. Trimming removed 7 bases from V and 0 bases from J; junction bases left unmatched: 4. DNA for the CDR3: TGTGCCAGCACCGGGACAGGGTTCTCCTACGAGCAGTACTTC. This gives the protein CASTGTGFSYEQYF.

This chain connects TRBV5-1 to TRBJ2-3, with TRBD2 identical over 7 bases. The J segment lost 5 bases and the V segment lost 0 bases, leaving 6 bases of the junction unmatched. The CDR3 runs 15 residues. CDR1 and CDR2 from the germline V gene are SGHRS and YFSETQ. CDR3 in DNA: TGCGCCAGCAGCTTGGCCGGCGGGGGTGGAGATACGCAGTATTTT. It translates to CASSLAGGGGDTQYF. The variable domain in full, with the rest retrieved from reference TRBV5-1 and TRBJ2-3, is KAGVTQTPRYLIKTRGQQVTLSCSPISGHRSVSWYQQTPGQGLQFLFEYFSETQRNKGNFPGRFSGRQFSNSRSEMNVSTLELGDSALYLCASSLAGGGGDTQYFGPGTRLTVL.

This clone showed up many times. V gene TRBV20-1 combines with J gene TRBJ1-1; a possible D gene is TRBD1 (6 bases). The germline V gene has CDR1 DFQATT and CDR2 SNEGSKA (reference sequence). The CDR3 is 11 amino acids. V was cut by 3 bases and J by 8 bases, with 10 bases left in between. CDR3 sequence: CSARDGTEAFF. The CDR3, as DNA: TGCAGTGCTAGGGATGGGACAGAAGCTTTCTTT.

This chain uses TRBV27 with TRBJ2-1; the match to TRBD1 covers 10 bases. The V gene end was trimmed by 2 bases and the J gene end by 13 bases; junction bases not matched to a gene: 5. CDR1 and CDR2 (germline): MNHEY, SMNVEV (reference sequence). This CDR3 comprises 13 residues. DNA of the CDR3: TGTGCCAGCAGTTTAGGACAGGGGGAGACCCAGTTCTTC. This encodes CASSLGQGETQFF.

This clone was observed at least ten times. The rearrangement joins TRBV9 to TRBJ1-1; 7 nucleotides agree with TRBD1. CDR3 size: 14 residues. Trimming at V came to 4 bases and at J to 2 bases, leaving 5 bases not matched to a gene. Germline values: CDR1 SGDLS, CDR2 YYNGEE. The CDR3 is CASSSQGGNTEAFF. The CDR3 DNA reads TGTGCCAGCAGCTCCCAGGGGGGAAACACTGAAGCTTTCTTT.

The table lists this clone with many counts. The V call is TRBV4-1, the J call TRBJ2-4; the D is unclear. Germline CDR1 is MGHRA and CDR2 is YSYEKL. The CDR3 is 12 residues long. Trimming cost V 3 bases and J 5 bases, with 5 bases left between them. The CDR3 is CASSHPENIQYF. In DNA, the CDR3 is TGCGCCAGCAGCCATCCTGAAAACATTCAGTACTTC.

This clone has more than one count but fewer than ten. J is TRBJ2-4 and V is TRBV21-1; TRBD2, the D gene given by the table, was not confirmed from the DNA. TRBV21-1 is marked as a pseudogene. The CDR3 has 13 amino acids. The CDR3: CASSKKTVNIQYF. CDR3 bases: TGTGCCAGCAGCAAAAAGACTGTAAACATTCAGTACTTC.

This clone appeared many times. V and J are TRBV7-6 and TRBJ1-1; D gene unclear. CDR3 length: 15 amino acids. CDR1 is SGHVS and CDR2 is FNYEAQ in the germline V gene. Trimming left V 2 bases short and J 2 bases short, with 12 bases between. CDR3 amino acids: CASSLSGMLNTEAFF. CDR3 DNA: TGTGCCAGCAGCTTATCTGGCATGCTCAACACTGAAGCTTTCTTT.

This clone was recorded a few times. Here the CDR3 DNA reads TGTGCCAGCAGTGACTCTTGGGAGCGGGGGGATACGCAGTATTTT. Residues: CASSDSWERGDTQYF. This chain joins TRBV6-4 and TRBJ2-3; 8 positions agree with TRBD2. The germline CDR1 and CDR2 sequences are MRHNA and SNTAGT. This CDR3 is built from 15 residues. V shed 0 bases and J 6 bases; nucleotides not matched to a gene: 5.

The table lists this clone with a few counts. This sequence joins TRBV25-1 and TRBJ2-5, with D possibly TRBD1 on 6 matching bases. Germline CDR1 is MGHDK and CDR2 is SYGVNS. The CDR3 is 15 amino acids. Between the trimmed V and J ends, which lost 5 bases and 3 bases, there was a span of 16 bases. CDR3 coding DNA: TGTGCCAGCAGTCCCCTCCCCGCAGGGGAAGAGACCCAGTACTTC. Its translation is CASSPLPAGEETQYF.

This clone was recorded at least ten times. The chain uses TRBV7-6 and TRBJ2-7; 10 nucleotides align to TRBD1. This CDR3 region has 15 residues. V gave up 5 bases and J gave up 6 bases; unmatched junction bases: 10. Germline V CDR1 and CDR2: SGHVS, FNYEAQ. CDR3 nucleotide sequence: TGTGCCAGCAGCGCCGGGACAGGGGTTTTGGTCGAGCAGTACTTC. Amino acid sequence: CASSAGTGVLVEQYF.

This clone was recorded many times. The chain is built from TRBV7-3 and TRBJ1-1, with 7 bases aligning to TRBD1. Trimming took 5 bases from V and 1 from J; bases not matched to a gene: 4. Germline V lookup: CDR1 SGHTA, CDR2 FQGTGA. CDR3 length: 14 residues. CDR3 DNA: TGTGCCAGCAGCCCCCAGGGGGGGAACACTGAAGCTTTCTTT. Amino acid sequence: CASSPQGGNTEAFF.

This clone was detected many times. Here the CDR3 DNA reads TGTGCCAGTAGTATATCCGCAGGGGGGGAAGCTTTCTTT. Translating gives CASSISAGGEAFF. This rearrangement joins TRBV19 to TRBJ1-1; 7 bases agree with TRBD1. Germline V gene lookup returns CDR1 LNHDA and CDR2 SQIVND (reference sequence). Unmatched junction bases numbered 5, after V lost 2 bases and J lost 8 bases. The CDR3 loop spans 13 amino acids.

The rearrangement joins TRBV18 to TRBJ1-2; D gene ambiguous. From germline, CDR1 is KGHSH and CDR2 LQKENI. The CDR3 loop spans 15 amino acids. The V gene lost 0 bases and the J gene lost 5 bases, with 13 bases spanning the gap. As DNA, the CDR3 is TGTGCCAGCTCACCACCGGTTGGGCAGAGTTATGGCTACACCTTC. This sequence encodes CASSPPVGQSYGYTF.

The table lists this clone with many counts. The DNA of the CDR3 is TGTGCCAGCAGCTCGAAGGACTCAACCCTTAACACCGGGGAGCTGTTTTTT. Translated, it gives CASSSKDSTLNTGELFF. The J gene is TRBJ2-2, the V gene TRBV11-3; D perhaps matches TRBD2 (5 bases). The V and J ends lost 4 bases and 2 bases respectively, with 17 bases between them. Germline V CDR1 and CDR2: SGHNT, YENEEA. The CDR3 runs 17 residues.

This clone was picked up many times. V and J are TRBV5-1 and TRBJ2-4, with D perhaps TRBD2 (5 bases). The germline gives CDR1 SGHRS, CDR2 YFSETQ. The CDR3 covers 15 residues. V was pared by 4 bases and J by 0 bases, with 11 bases between. The CDR3 region has the DNA TGCGCCAGCAGCCAGGACGGGATAGCCAAAAACATTCAGTACTTC. This translates into CASSQDGIAKNIQYF.

The chain links TRBV27 to TRBJ2-7; 9 nucleotides line up with TRBD1. The CDR3 loop spans 14 amino acids. CDR1 is MNHEY and CDR2 is SMNVEV in the germline V gene (reference sequence). Trimming removed 4 bases from V and 6 bases from J; junction bases left unmatched: 7. CDR3 DNA: TGTGCCAGCAGTTCTCGACAGGGGGAGGGCGAGCAGTACTTC. Amino acid sequence: CASSSRQGEGEQYF.

Many counts were recorded for this clone. The rearrangement links TRBV19 to TRBJ2-3; 10 bases fit TRBD2. Trimming cost V 3 bases and J 1 base; bases outside gene matches: 4. Germline V gene data show CDR1 as LNHDA and CDR2 as SQIVND (reference sequence). This CDR3 is 16 amino acids long. CDR3 coding DNA: TGTGCCAGTAGTATGGAGCGGGGGGGCGGCACAGATACGCAGTATTTT. This sequence encodes CASSMERGGGTDTQYF.

This clone occurred many times. The chain uses TRBV27 and TRBJ1-1; D possibly corresponds to TRBD1 (5 bases). Trimming removed 2 bases from V and 4 bases from J, with 11 bases in between. CDR3 length equals 14 residues. Germline lookup yields CDR1 MNHEY and CDR2 SMNVEV (reference sequence). The CDR3 bases are TGTGCCAGCAGTTTAAGGGGTGTTGTCACTGAAGCTTTCTTT. Translating gives CASSLRGVVTEAFF.

Only a few counts were recorded for this clone. This rearrangement joins TRBV27 to TRBJ2-5, with D possibly matching TRBD1 (5 bases). The V gene lost 6 bases and the J gene lost 4 bases, with 18 bases spanning the gap. Per germline, CDR1 MNHEY and CDR2 SMNVEV (reference sequence). The CDR3 spans 15 residues. The CDR3 here is CASRTRSGLRETQYF. CDR3 nucleotides: TGTGCCAGCAGAACAAGATCAGGGTTAAGAGAGACCCAGTACTTC.

This clone came up many times. The chain carries TRBV12-5 and TRBJ2-1, with D hard to call. V was cut by 0 bases and J by 2 bases, with 11 bases left in between. CDR3 length: 16 residues. CDR1 LGHNT and CDR2 FRNRAP come from the germline V gene. In nucleotides, the CDR3 is TGTGCTAGTGGTTTGGTACTGGCGGTCGCCTACAATGAGCAGTTCTTC. Translated: CASGLVLAVAYNEQFF.

This clone turned up a few times. The chain employs TRBV9 and TRBJ2-3, with TRBD2 matching over 8 bases. V lost 0 bases, J lost 3 bases, and 3 bases stayed unmatched. Looked up from germline, CDR1 is SGDLS and CDR2 is YYNGEE. The CDR3 is made up of 15 amino acids. CDR3 DNA: TGTGCCAGCAGCGTAGGGGAGCGGGGGACAGATACGCAGTATTTT. Amino acid sequence: CASSVGERGTDTQYF.

This clone was seen ten or more times. The V and J genes are TRBV9 and TRBJ2-5, with 14 bases aligning to TRBD2. The trim removed 0 bases at V and 4 bases at J, leaving 2 bases unmatched. The CDR3 runs 16 residues. CDR1 is SGDLS and CDR2 is YYNGEE in the germline V gene. The CDR3 protein is CASSVAGLAGVETQYF. The CDR3 DNA follows: TGTGCCAGCAGCGTAGCGGGACTAGCGGGAGTAGAGACCCAGTACTTC.

The chain is built from TRBV11-1 and TRBJ2-1; tentative D call: TRBD2 (6 bases). The germline V gene encodes CDR1 SGHAT and CDR2 FQDESV (reference sequence). The CDR3 sequence is 14 residues long. V was pared by 2 bases and J by 5 bases, with 10 bases between. The CDR3 loop is CASSLMRGNNEQFF. CDR3 bases: TGTGCCAGCAGCTTAATGCGGGGCAACAATGAGCAGTTCTTC.

J is TRBJ1-5 and V is TRBV29-1; TRBD1 matches at 11 bases. The V gene's germline CDR1 is SQVTM and CDR2 ANQGSEA. The CDR3 spans 15 residues. V lost 7 bases to trimming and J lost 5 bases; unmatched junction nucleotides: 10. The CDR3 spells CSAIGTGGSDQPQHF. The DNA of the CDR3 is TGCAGCGCCATCGGGACAGGGGGTTCCGATCAGCCCCAGCATTTT.

The sample holds many counts of this clone. The V call is TRBV4-1, the J call TRBJ1-6; the D gene is possibly TRBD1 (5 bases). Trimming removed 0 bases at V and 5 bases at J, with 8 bases between. There are 15 residues in the CDR3. Germline CDR1 MGHRA, CDR2 YSYEKL. CDR3 sequence: CASSQEQVNNSPLHF. The CDR3 coding sequence is TGCGCCAGCAGCCAAGAACAGGTTAATAATTCACCCCTCCACTTT.